There are a few counts of the clone carrying this T cell receptor (beta chain). The table came from immunoSEQ multiplex PCR; TCRdb's copy has only in-frame clones and leaves some out. The data hold around 120,000 clones, with approximately 90% observed a single time. Germline-derived CDR1 and CDR2 are SNHLY and FYNNEI. V was shortened by 6 bases and J by 9 bases, with 11 bases between the two germline ends. CDR3 length: 11 amino acids. This entry comes from a study of cytomegalovirus exposure and HLA in healthy donors. The specimen sequenced was PBMCs. This TCR was sampled from a man between 18 and 35 years old in good health and CMV-seronegative. The chain uses TRBV2 and TRBJ1-2; D is uncertain. Here the CDR3 DNA reads TGTGCCAGCAGAAGTGGGAGGAGCTACACCTTC. This codes for CASRSGRSYTF.